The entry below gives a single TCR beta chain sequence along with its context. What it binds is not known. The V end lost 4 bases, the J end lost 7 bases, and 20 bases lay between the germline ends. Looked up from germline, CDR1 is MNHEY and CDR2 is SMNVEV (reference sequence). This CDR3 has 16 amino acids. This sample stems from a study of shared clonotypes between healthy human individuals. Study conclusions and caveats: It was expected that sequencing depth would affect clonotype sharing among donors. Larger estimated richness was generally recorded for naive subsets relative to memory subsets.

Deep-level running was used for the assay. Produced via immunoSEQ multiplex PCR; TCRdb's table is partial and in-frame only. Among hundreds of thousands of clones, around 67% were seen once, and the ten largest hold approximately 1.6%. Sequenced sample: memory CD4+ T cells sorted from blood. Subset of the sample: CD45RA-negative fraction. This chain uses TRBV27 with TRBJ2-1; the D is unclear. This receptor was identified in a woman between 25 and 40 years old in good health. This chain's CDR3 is CASSSVRRTNTNEQFF. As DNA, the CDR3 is TGTGCCAGCAGTTCGGTGAGGCGTACTAATACAAATGAGCAGTTCTTC.